This T cell receptor beta chain was captured in a study of blood T cell repertoires in COVID-19. Study summary: Donors in the United States, Italy and Spain gave samples during acute or convalescent COVID-19. Sources were T cells, B-cell-depleted T cells, or PBMCs; the material itself was cDNA or gDNA.

Seattle patients were enrolled while actively infected and followed longitudinally. The table came from immunoSEQ multiplex PCR; TCRdb's copy has only in-frame clones and leaves some out. The sample records under 300,000 clones, roughly nine tenths being singletons. The junction had 12 bases not matched to a gene; V was cut back by 4 bases and J by 10 bases. The CDR3 spans 16 residues. Germline V gene data show CDR1 as MNHEY and CDR2 as SVGAGI. This clonotype originated in a woman aged 30 to 39 with COVID-19, enrolled during active disease. Sequenced input: peripheral blood. The chain links TRBV6-5 to TRBJ1-6, with 8 positions matching TRBD1. The CDR3 DNA follows: TGTGCCAGCAGTTCCATTTTGGGACAGGAAAGCTCACCCCTCCACTTT. As protein: CASSSILGQESSPLHF.